One sample yielded the 28 T cell receptor beta chains listed below, sequenced in a study of pediatric ulcerative colitis. The repertoire was sequenced with immunoSEQ multiplex PCR; TCRdb's copy has only in-frame clones and lacks some. This table has fewer than 30,000 clones, over 55% appearing once. One to two pinch biopsies were taken from the rectum during colonoscopy. Sequencing input: gut tissue. These receptors were obtained from a boy aged 5 to 17 with severe ulcerative colitis.

V gene TRBV7-2 combines with J gene TRBJ1-1; possible D gene TRBD1, 5 bases. CDR1 SGHTA and CDR2 FQGNSA come from the germline V gene. V lost 4 bases and J 0 bases, leaving 9 bases between the germline ends. The CDR3 contains 14 residues. CDR3 nucleotides: TGTGCCAGCAGCTATACAGGCATGAACACTGAAGCTTTCTTT. It codes for CASSYTGMNTEAFF.

The chain combines TRBV29-1 with TRBJ1-4; D gene unclear. The V gene lost 6 bases and the J gene lost 8 bases, with 16 bases spanning the gap. This CDR3 region has 13 residues. Germline V lookup: CDR1 SQVTM, CDR2 ANQGSEA. The CDR3 region is CSVADPRGEKLFF. Written as DNA, the CDR3 is TGCAGCGTCGCTGATCCGCGCGGGGAAAAACTGTTTTTT. Supplemented by reference TRBV29-1 and TRBJ1-4, the full variable domain reads SAVISQKPSRDICQRGTSLTIQCQVDSQVTMMFWYRQQPGQSLTLIATANQGSEATYESGFVIDKFPISRPNLTFSTLTVSNMSPEDSSIYLCSVADPRGEKLFFGSGTQLSVL.

The V call is TRBV2, the J call TRBJ2-5, with D tentatively TRBD2 (5 bases). The V gene lost 6 bases and the J gene lost 5 bases, with 16 bases spanning the gap. Per germline, CDR1 SNHLY and CDR2 FYNNEI. The length of the CDR3 is 14 residues. CDR3 in DNA: TGTGCCAGCAGCCGAAATAGCGCCTGGGAGACCCAGTACTTC. Its protein is CASSRNSAWETQYF.

The V gene is TRBV4-2, the J gene TRBJ2-2, with TRBD2 identical over 7 bases. The CDR3 consists of 16 residues. V lost 3 bases, J lost 5 bases, and 9 bases stayed unmatched. Germline V gives CDR1 LGHNA, CDR2 YNFKEQ. The CDR3 bases are TGTGCCAGCAGCCAGCCCTCAACTAGCGATACCGGGGAGCTGTTTTTT. Its protein product is CASSQPSTSDTGELFF.

This clone has only one observation. CDR3 nucleotides: TGTGCCAGTAGTCGTCTACAGGGGAGTAATGAAAAACTGTTTTTT. Translating it yields CASSRLQGSNEKLFF. This chain uses TRBV19 with TRBJ1-4; TRBD1 agrees at 7 bases. The V segment lost 5 bases and the J segment 4 bases; nucleotides outside the gene matches: 7. The germline V gene has CDR1 LNHDA and CDR2 SQIVND (reference sequence). The CDR3 is 15 residues long.

This clone turned up a few times. This sequence joins TRBV18 and TRBJ2-1, with 11 bases aligning to TRBD2. V was pared by 6 bases and J by 4 bases, with 5 bases of the junction left unmatched. CDR3 size: 15 residues. The germline gives CDR1 KGHSH, CDR2 LQKENI. CDR3 in amino acids: CASSVGLAAYNEQFF. The CDR3 bases are TGTGCCAGCTCCGTGGGACTAGCGGCTTACAATGAGCAGTTCTTC. Variable domain in full (rest from reference TRBV18 and TRBJ2-1): NAGVMQNPRHLVRRRGQEARLRCSPMKGHSHVYWYRQLPEEGLKFMVYLQKENIIDESGMPKERFSAEFPKEGPSILRIQQVVRGDSAAYFCASSVGLAAYNEQFFGPGTRLTVL.

The chain has TRBV10-3 and TRBJ1-2; unclear D gene. The V end lost 6 bases, the J end lost 0 bases, and 11 bases lay between the germline ends. The CDR3 consists of 14 residues. Germline V CDR1 and CDR2: ENHRY, SYGVKD. CDR3 sequence (DNA): TGTGCCATCAGGGGTCAGGCAGCTAACTATGGCTACACCTTC. This sequence encodes CAIRGQAANYGYTF.

The chain has TRBV11-3 and TRBJ2-7; D is unclear. The CDR3 spans 12 residues. CDR1 is SGHNT, CDR2 YENEEA, per germline. Trimming cost V 4 bases and J 5 bases, with 9 bases left between them. This CDR3 reads CASSSRRDEQYF. The CDR3 DNA reads TGTGCCAGCAGCTCCCGTCGGGACGAGCAGTACTTC. Complete variable domain (other parts from reference TRBV11-3 and TRBJ2-7): EAGVVQSPRYKIIEKKQPVAFWCNPISGHNTLYWYLQNLGQGPELLIRYENEEAVDDSQLPKDRFSAERLKGVDSTLKIQPAELGDSAVYLCASSSRRDEQYFGPGTRLTVT.

The chain has TRBV11-2 and TRBJ2-5; 10 nucleotides agree with TRBD2. Germline CDR1 and CDR2: SGHAT and FQNNGV. The CDR3 covers 16 residues. Losses at the gene ends were 1 base for V and 3 bases for J; bases not matched to a gene: 5. CDR3 region: CASSLGPGLAEETQYF. CDR3 DNA: TGTGCCAGCAGCTTAGGGCCTGGACTAGCGGAAGAGACCCAGTACTTC.

The chain employs TRBV10-3 and TRBJ2-7; 7 nucleotides line up with TRBD2. Germline assignment: CDR1 ENHRY and CDR2 SYGVKD. CDR3 length: 16 residues. Trimming at V came to 4 bases and at J to 3 bases, leaving 12 bases not matched to a gene. CDR3 in DNA: TGTGCCATCAGTGTACCTCCATGGACTAGAGACTACGAGCAGTACTTC. Translated, it gives CAISVPPWTRDYEQYF.

This clone was observed a handful of times. This chain links TRBV27 with TRBJ2-1; TRBD2 matches at 9 bases. The CDR3 loop spans 15 amino acids. Germline CDR1 MNHEY, CDR2 SMNVEV (reference sequence). V shed 5 bases, J shed 6 bases, and the junction held 8 bases outside the gene matches. The DNA of the CDR3 is TGTGCCAGCAGTCCCATAGCGGGAGTAAGCAATGAGCAGTTCTTC. Its protein is CASSPIAGVSNEQFF.

The chain recombines TRBV30 with TRBJ2-1; 9 bases are shared with TRBD2. This CDR3 is built from 15 residues. Germline CDR1 reads GTSNPN; CDR2 reads SVGIG (reference sequence). V was pared by 1 base and J by 9 bases, with 10 bases of the junction left unmatched. CDR3 amino acids: CAWSGGTSIVGEQFF. The CDR3 region has the DNA TGTGCCTGGAGTGGAGGGACTAGCATCGTGGGTGAGCAGTTCTTC.

The rearrangement joins TRBV30 to TRBJ2-1; 16 bases line up with TRBD2. Trimming at V came to 0 bases and at J to 9 bases, leaving 8 bases not matched to a gene. CDR1 is GTSNPN, CDR2 SVGIG, per germline (reference sequence). The CDR3 loop spans 17 amino acids. CDR3 in DNA: TGTGCCTGGAGTGTATTCGGGACTAGCGGGAGGGCCACTGAGCAGTTCTTC. Protein: CAWSVFGTSGRATEQFF. Full variable domain (remainder filled in from reference TRBV30 and TRBJ2-1): SQTIHQWPATLVQPVGSPLSLECTVEGTSNPNLYWYRQAAGRGLQLLFYSVGIGQISSEVPQNLSASRPQDRQFILSSKKLLLSDSGFYLCAWSVFGTSGRATEQFFGPGTRLTVL.

CDR3 coding DNA: TGTGCCTGGAACAAAGGGGTTGGCTACACCTTC. It translates to CAWNKGVGYTF. J is TRBJ1-2 and V is TRBV30; perhaps TRBD1 as D (5 bases). There are 11 residues in the CDR3. Trimming pared 4 bases from V and 7 bases from J, leaving 10 bases between. The germline V gene has CDR1 GTSNPN and CDR2 SVGIG (reference sequence). The full variable domain, its missing parts supplied by reference TRBV30 and TRBJ1-2, is SQTIHQWPATLVQPVGSPLSLECTVEGTSNPNLYWYRQAAGRGLQLLFYSVGIGQISSEVPQNLSASRPQDRQFILSSKKLLLSDSGFYLCAWNKGVGYTFGSGTRLTVV.

The chain uses TRBV4-2 and TRBJ2-7, with TRBD1 matching 10 bases. From germline, CDR1 is LGHNA and CDR2 YNFKEQ. The CDR3 extends over 16 amino acids. Germline trimming cut 0 bases from V and 5 bases from J; bases unmatched to any gene: 7. The chain's CDR3 is CASSQDLGQGSHEQYF. CDR3 bases: TGTGCCAGCAGCCAAGACTTGGGACAGGGGTCCCACGAGCAGTACTTC.

By proportion, this clone is medium-sized (0.01 to 0.1%). The CDR3 DNA is TGTGCCAGCAGCTTAGATCACGGGCTAGCAGGGAATGAGCAGTTCTTC. Protein: CASSLDHGLAGNEQFF. The chain uses TRBV11-2 and TRBJ2-1; TRBD1 or TRBD2 may be the D gene (5 bases each). Deletions cut 0 bases from V and 7 bases from J, with 16 bases between. Germline V CDR1 and CDR2: SGHAT, FQNNGV. The length of the CDR3 is 16 residues.

V usage is TRBV7-2 and J usage is TRBJ1-2, with 7 bases lining up with TRBD1. The germline V gene has CDR1 SGHTA and CDR2 FQGNSA. The ends lost 3 bases at V and 3 bases at J; junction bases unmatched: 1. This CDR3 is 13 amino acids long. The CDR3 loop is CASSFTGDYGYTF. The CDR3 coding sequence is TGTGCCAGCAGCTTTACAGGGGACTATGGCTACACCTTC.

V is TRBV5-1 and J is TRBJ1-3; D call uncertain. This CDR3 is 16 amino acids long. Trimming took 0 bases from V and 4 from J, leaving 14 bases between them. Germline V lookup: CDR1 SGHRS, CDR2 YFSETQ. The CDR3 spells CASSLEGGIAGNTIYF. The CDR3 DNA reads TGCGCCAGCAGCTTGGAAGGTGGGATCGCGGGAAACACCATATATTTT.

This clone was observed a single time. V and J are TRBV5-1 and TRBJ2-3, with TRBD1 identical over 8 bases. Germline V gives CDR1 SGHRS, CDR2 YFSETQ. Trimming at V came to 3 bases and at J to 6 bases, leaving 9 bases not matched to a gene. The length of the CDR3 is 15 residues. CDR3 loop: CASSSGTGSYDTQYF. DNA for the CDR3: TGCGCCAGCAGCTCCGGGACAGGCTCATATGATACGCAGTATTTT.

The chain couples TRBV5-4 to TRBJ2-1; D is perhaps TRBD1 (6 bases). This CDR3 contains 12 residues. CDR1 and CDR2 from the germline V gene are SGHNT and YYREEE (reference sequence). V was pared by 4 bases and J by 6 bases, with 8 bases between. CDR3 loop: CASSVDSNEQFF. The CDR3 DNA follows: TGTGCCAGCAGCGTGGACAGCAATGAGCAGTTCTTC.

This clone was counted once. This sequence joins TRBV6-5 and TRBJ1-2, with D unresolved. Trimming shortened V by 7 bases and J by 1 base, and 7 bases separated the two germline ends. Germline CDR1 MNHEY, CDR2 SVGAGI. CDR3 size: 12 residues. The chain's CDR3 is CASKRVNYGYTF. The CDR3 bases are TGTGCCAGCAAGAGGGTTAACTATGGCTACACCTTC.

This clone came up once. V is TRBV15 and J is TRBJ2-6; possibly TRBD1 for D (5 bases). In germline, CDR1 is LNHNV, CDR2 YYDKDF (reference sequence). The CDR3 sequence is 15 residues long. The V end lost 3 bases, the J end lost 0 bases, and 6 bases lay between the germline ends. The CDR3 spells CATSRDNSGANVLTF. The CDR3 DNA is TGTGCCACCAGCAGGGACAACTCTGGGGCCAACGTCCTGACTTTC. The full variable domain, its missing parts supplied by reference TRBV15 and TRBJ2-6, is DAMVIQNPRYQVTQFGKPVTLSCSQTLNHNVMYWYQQKSSQAPKLLFHYYDKDFNNEADTPDNFQSRRPNTSFCFLDIRSPGLGDTAMYLCATSRDNSGANVLTFGAGSRLTVL.

The V gene is TRBV7-6, the J gene TRBJ2-5; D is possibly TRBD2 (5 bases). Germline loops: CDR1 SGHVS, CDR2 FNYEAQ. V was cut by 4 bases and J by 3 bases, with 18 bases left in between. This CDR3 contains 16 residues. The CDR3 region is CASSSQGRVEKETQYF. The CDR3 DNA reads TGTGCCAGCAGCTCTCAAGGGCGGGTAGAAAAAGAGACCCAGTACTTC.

The chain carries TRBV11-3 and TRBJ2-7; D is uncertain. This CDR3 is built from 13 residues. Deletions cut 0 bases from V and 3 bases from J, with 6 bases between. Germline assignment: CDR1 SGHNT and CDR2 YENEEA. The CDR3 coding sequence is TGTGCCAGCAGCTTAGACTCTGACTACGAGCAGTACTTC. Translation: CASSLDSDYEQYF.

V usage is TRBV7-9 and J usage is TRBJ2-7; 7 nucleotides line up with TRBD1. Germline V gives CDR1 SEHNR, CDR2 FQNEAQ (reference sequence). V lost 5 bases to trimming and J lost 7 bases; unmatched junction nucleotides: 11. The CDR3 extends over 14 amino acids. CDR3: CASSPPTGHGEQYF. The CDR3 DNA follows: TGTGCCAGCAGCCCACCGACAGGGCACGGGGAGCAGTACTTC. The whole variable domain, filled in from reference TRBV7-9 and TRBJ2-7, reads DTGVSQNPRHKITKRGQNVTFRCDPISEHNRLYWYRQTLGQGPEFLTYFQNEAQLEKSRLLSDRFSAERPKGSFSTLEIQRTEQGDSAMYLCASSPPTGHGEQYFGPGTRLTVT.

The V and J genes are TRBV5-4 and TRBJ2-3; TRBD2 aligns across 11 bases. Germline trimming cut 4 bases from V and 2 bases from J; bases unmatched to any gene: 6. The CDR3 has 16 residues. The germline V gene encodes CDR1 SGHNT and CDR2 YYREEE (reference sequence). DNA of the CDR3: TGTGCCAGCAGCACCGGGACTAGCGGATACACAGATACGCAGTATTTT. It encodes CASSTGTSGYTDTQYF. Combining the CDR3 with reference TRBV5-4 and TRBJ2-3 gives the whole variable domain ETGVTQSPTHLIKTRGQQVTLRCSSQSGHNTVSWYQQALGQGPQFIFQYYREEENGRGNFPPRFSGLQFPNYSSELNVNALELDDSALYLCASSTGTSGYTDTQYFGPGTRLTVL.

This clone was picked up a small number of times. The V and J genes are TRBV18 and TRBJ1-5; no firm D call. CDR1 is KGHSH, CDR2 LQKENI, per germline. V shed 3 bases and J shed 4 bases, with 7 bases lying between them. CDR3 length equals 13 residues. The DNA of the CDR3 is TGTGCCAGCTCACCCGGAGGGAATCAGCCCCAGCATTTT. Protein product: CASSPGGNQPQHF.

This clone was recorded a few times. V and J are TRBV11-2 and TRBJ2-2; D may be TRBD2 (6 bases). The germline V gene encodes CDR1 SGHAT and CDR2 FQNNGV. V was cut by 3 bases and J by 4 bases, with 9 bases left in between. CDR3 length equals 14 residues. The CDR3 nucleotides read TGTGCCAGCAGCTTTTCGGGAGCCACCGGGGAGCTGTTTTTT. This encodes CASSFSGATGELFF.